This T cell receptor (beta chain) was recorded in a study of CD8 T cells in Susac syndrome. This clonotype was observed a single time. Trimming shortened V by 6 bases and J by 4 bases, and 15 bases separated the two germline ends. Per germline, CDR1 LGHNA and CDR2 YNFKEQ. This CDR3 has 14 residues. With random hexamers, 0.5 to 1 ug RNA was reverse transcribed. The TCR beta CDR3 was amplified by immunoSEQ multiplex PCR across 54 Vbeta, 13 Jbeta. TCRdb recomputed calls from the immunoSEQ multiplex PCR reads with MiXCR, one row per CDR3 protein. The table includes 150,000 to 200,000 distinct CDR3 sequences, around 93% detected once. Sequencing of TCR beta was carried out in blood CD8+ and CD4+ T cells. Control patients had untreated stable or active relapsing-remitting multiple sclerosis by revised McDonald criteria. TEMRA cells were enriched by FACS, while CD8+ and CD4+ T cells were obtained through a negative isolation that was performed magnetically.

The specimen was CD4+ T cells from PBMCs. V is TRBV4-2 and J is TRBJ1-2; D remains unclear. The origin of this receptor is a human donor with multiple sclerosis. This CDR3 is CASRPLLEGYGYTF. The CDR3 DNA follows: TGTGCCAGCAGACCCTTGCTTGAGGGCTATGGCTACACCTTC.